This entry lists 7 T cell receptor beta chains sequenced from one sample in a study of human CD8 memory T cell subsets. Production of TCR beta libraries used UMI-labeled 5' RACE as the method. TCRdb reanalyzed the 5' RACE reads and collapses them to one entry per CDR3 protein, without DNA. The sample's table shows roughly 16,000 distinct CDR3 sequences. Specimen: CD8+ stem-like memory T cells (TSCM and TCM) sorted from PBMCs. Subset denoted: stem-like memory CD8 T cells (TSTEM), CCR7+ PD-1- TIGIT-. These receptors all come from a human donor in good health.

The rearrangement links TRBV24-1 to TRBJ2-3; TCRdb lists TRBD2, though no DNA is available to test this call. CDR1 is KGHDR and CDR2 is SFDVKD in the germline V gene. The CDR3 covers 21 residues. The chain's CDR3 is CATSGLGTSGDAYTSTDTQYF.

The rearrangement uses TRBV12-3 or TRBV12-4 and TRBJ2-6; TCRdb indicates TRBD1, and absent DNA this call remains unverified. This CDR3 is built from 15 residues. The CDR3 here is CASGTGETGANVLTF.

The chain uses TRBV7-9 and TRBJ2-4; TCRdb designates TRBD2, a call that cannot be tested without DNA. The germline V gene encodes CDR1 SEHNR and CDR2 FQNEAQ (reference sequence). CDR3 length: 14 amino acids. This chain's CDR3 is CASSPNFLGLAQYF.

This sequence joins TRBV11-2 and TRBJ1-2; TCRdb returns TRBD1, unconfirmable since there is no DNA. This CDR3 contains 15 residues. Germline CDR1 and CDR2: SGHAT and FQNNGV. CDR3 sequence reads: CASSLAGTFTSGYTF.

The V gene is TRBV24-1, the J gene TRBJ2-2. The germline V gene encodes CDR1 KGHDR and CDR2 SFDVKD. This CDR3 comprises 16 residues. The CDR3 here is CATSDPDRGNTGELFF.

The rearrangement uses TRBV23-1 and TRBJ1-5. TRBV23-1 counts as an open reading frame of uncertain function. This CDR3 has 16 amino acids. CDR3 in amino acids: CASSLSTDYSNQPQHF.

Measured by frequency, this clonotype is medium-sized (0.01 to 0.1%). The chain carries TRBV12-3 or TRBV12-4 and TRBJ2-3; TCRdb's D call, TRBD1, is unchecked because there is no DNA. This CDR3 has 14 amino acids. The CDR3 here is CASSFRVGTDTQYF.